The 23 T cell receptor beta chains presented below share a single source sample, sequenced in a study of T cell responses to AZD1222 COVID-19 vaccine. Libraries were prepared by immunoSEQ multiplex PCR; TCRdb keeps only in-frame clonotypes and omits some of them. Of tens of thousands of clones in the sample, 92% were seen once. The sample here was peripheral blood, taken on day 0 of AZD1222 vaccination. The receptors originated from an adult in good health.

The gene calls are TRBV5-1 and TRBJ2-5, with 9 bases aligning to TRBD1. V lost 4 bases, J lost 5 bases, and 9 bases stayed unmatched. CDR3 length equals 15 residues. The germline V gene encodes CDR1 SGHRS and CDR2 YFSETQ. CDR3: CASSGKTGGVETQYF. CDR3 nucleotides: TGCGCCAGCAGCGGAAAAACAGGGGGCGTCGAGACCCAGTACTTC.

The J gene is TRBJ2-2, the V gene TRBV9, with 10 positions matching TRBD2. This CDR3 spans 18 amino acids. V trimming: 0 bases; J trimming: 4 bases; junction bases outside the gene matches: 9. Germline CDR1 reads SGDLS; CDR2 reads YYNGEE. As DNA, the CDR3 is TGTGCCAGCAGCGTAGGGGGAAGCGGGAGGGTCGGCACCGGGGAGCTGTTTTTT. Its protein is CASSVGGSGRVGTGELFF.

The chain uses TRBV27 and TRBJ1-2; no firm D call. V was trimmed by 0 bases and J by 8 bases, leaving 10 bases between them. This CDR3 has 13 residues. The V gene's germline CDR1 is MNHEY and CDR2 SMNVEV (reference sequence). The CDR3 loop reads CASSLSLGYGYTF. The CDR3 DNA reads TGTGCCAGCAGTTTATCGTTGGGCTACGGCTACACCTTC.

This chain joins TRBV27 and TRBJ2-3; TRBD2 matches at 7 bases. Germline assignment: CDR1 MNHEY and CDR2 SMNVEV (reference sequence). Losses at the gene ends were 6 bases for V and 0 bases for J; bases not matched to a gene: 9. The CDR3 loop spans 16 amino acids. In nucleotides, the CDR3 is TGTGCCAGCAGGCGAGCAAGCGGGACTAGCACAGATACGCAGTATTTT. This encodes CASRRASGTSTDTQYF.

The V and J genes are TRBV24-1 and TRBJ1-1; D remains ambiguous. The V and J ends lost 2 bases and 2 bases respectively, with 11 bases between them. This CDR3 has 15 residues. From germline, CDR1 is KGHDR and CDR2 SFDVKD. The CDR3: CATSDSGEGNTEAFF. For the CDR3, the DNA is TGTGCCACCAGTGATTCCGGGGAGGGAAACACTGAAGCTTTCTTT.

The genes are TRBV2 and TRBJ1-6; 9 bases line up with TRBD1. This CDR3 spans 14 amino acids. Germline V gene lookup returns CDR1 SNHLY and CDR2 FYNNEI. The ends lost 4 bases at V and 8 bases at J; junction bases unmatched: 3. CDR3 DNA sequence: TGTGCCAGCAGTGGCGGGACAGGGTATTCACCCCTCCACTTT. Translating gives CASSGGTGYSPLHF.

V and J are TRBV19 and TRBJ2-4; tentative D call: TRBD1 (6 bases). This CDR3 comprises 16 residues. V was shortened by 0 bases and J by 11 bases, with 20 bases between the two germline ends. CDR1 is LNHDA and CDR2 is SQIVND in the germline V gene (reference sequence). The DNA of the CDR3 is TGTGCCAGTAGTATAGACTCCGGGCCGGAAAGGGGGTTTCAGTACTTC. As protein: CASSIDSGPERGFQYF.

As DNA, the CDR3 is TGTGCCAGTAGTAGCCTCACGGGATACGGGGATACGCAGTATTTT. It specifies CASSSLTGYGDTQYF. The chain is built from TRBV19 and TRBJ2-3; D may be TRBD2 (5 bases). CDR3 length: 15 residues. V lost 4 bases and J 6 bases, leaving 17 bases between the germline ends. Per germline, CDR1 LNHDA and CDR2 SQIVND (reference sequence).

The chain couples TRBV9 to TRBJ2-1; 7 bases align to TRBD1. This CDR3 comprises 14 residues. The trim removed 3 bases at V and 5 bases at J, leaving 5 bases unmatched. Germline V gene lookup returns CDR1 SGDLS and CDR2 YYNGEE. The CDR3 reads CASSARQGNNEQFF. For the CDR3, the DNA is TGTGCCAGCAGCGCAAGACAGGGAAACAATGAGCAGTTCTTC.

This chain uses TRBV2 with TRBJ1-2; TRBD1 aligns across 9 bases. The J segment lost 5 bases and the V segment lost 7 bases, leaving 11 bases of the junction unmatched. Germline CDR1 is SNHLY and CDR2 is FYNNEI. This CDR3 contains 15 residues. The CDR3 is CASTVGTGIRYGYTF. As DNA, the CDR3 is TGTGCCAGCACTGTCGGGACAGGGATTCGGTATGGCTACACCTTC.

The chain uses TRBV5-1 and TRBJ1-2, with 8 bases lining up with TRBD1. The CDR3 is 14 amino acids. Looked up from germline, CDR1 is SGHRS and CDR2 is YFSETQ. V lost 3 bases to trimming and J lost 6 bases; unmatched junction nucleotides: 7. For the CDR3, the DNA is TGCGCCAGCAGCTCGGACAGGGTGAGAGATGGCTACACCTTC. This translates into CASSSDRVRDGYTF.

As DNA, the CDR3 is TGTGCCAGCAGTCGGGGGGCCGGGAGGGCCGGTGCAGATACGCAGTATTTT. Protein product: CASSRGAGRAGADTQYF. V gene TRBV9 combines with J gene TRBJ2-3; 8 nucleotides align to TRBD2. Germline-derived CDR1 and CDR2 are SGDLS and YYNGEE. The CDR3 totals 17 residues. The V and J ends lost 5 bases and 4 bases, in that order; junction bases with no gene match: 15.

The chain has TRBV5-1 and TRBJ2-7; maybe TRBD1 (6 bases). The CDR3 has 14 amino acids. Trimming removed 0 bases from V and 3 bases from J, with 10 bases in between. Germline assignment: CDR1 SGHRS and CDR2 YFSETQ. CDR3 sequence reads: CASSLGTASYEQYF. The CDR3 coding sequence is TGCGCCAGCAGCTTGGGGACAGCAAGCTACGAGCAGTACTTC.

The chain couples TRBV7-3 to TRBJ1-6; 9 bases are a match to TRBD1. Germline CDR1 SGHTA, CDR2 FQGTGA. J was trimmed by 7 bases and V by 1 base; bases with no gene match: 2. The CDR3 loop spans 15 amino acids. The CDR3 nucleotides read TGTGCCAGCAGCTTAATGGGGACAGGGAATTCACCCCTCCACTTT. Its translation is CASSLMGTGNSPLHF.

This chain uses TRBV28 with TRBJ2-7; no clear D. Germline lookup yields CDR1 MDHEN and CDR2 SYDVKM. The CDR3 totals 14 residues. Trimming left V 0 bases short and J 3 bases short, with 9 bases between. The CDR3 nucleotides read TGTGCCAGCAGTTTATGGGGAAGCCACTACGAGCAGTACTTC. Translated: CASSLWGSHYEQYF. Using reference TRBV28 and TRBJ2-7 for the parts outside the CDR3, the full variable domain is DVKVTQSSRYLVKRTGEKVFLECVQDMDHENMFWYRQDPGLGLRLIYFSYDVKMKEKGDIPEGYSVSREKKERFSLILESASTNQTSMYLCASSLWGSHYEQYFGPGTRLTVT.

The V gene is TRBV7-2, the J gene TRBJ1-4; 9 positions match TRBD1. CDR3 size: 17 residues. After removal of 0 bases from V and 2 bases from J, the junction contained 4 bases not matched to a gene. CDR1 SGHTA and CDR2 FQGNSA come from the germline V gene. The CDR3: CASSLARGQGTNEKLFF. In nucleotides, the CDR3 is TGTGCCAGCAGCTTAGCTCGAGGACAGGGGACTAATGAAAAACTGTTTTTT. The whole variable domain, filled in from reference TRBV7-2 and TRBJ1-4, reads GAGVSQSPSNKVTEKGKDVELRCDPISGHTALYWYRQSLGQGLEFLIYFQGNSAPDKSGLPSDRFSAERTGGSVSTLTIQRTQQEDSAVYLCASSLARGQGTNEKLFFGSGTQLSVL.

This rearrangement joins TRBV7-9 to TRBJ1-4, with a tentative D call TRBD1 (5 bases). This CDR3 contains 16 residues. Per the germline V gene, CDR1 is SEHNR and CDR2 is FQNEAQ (reference sequence). Trimming removed 5 bases from V and 4 bases from J, with 17 bases in between. This CDR3 is CASSEMGGSYNEKLFF. The CDR3 bases are TGTGCCAGCAGCGAGATGGGGGGGTCTTATAATGAAAAACTGTTTTTT.

The chain is built from TRBV24-1 and TRBJ2-1; D is undetermined. This CDR3 has 13 residues. Germline values: CDR1 KGHDR, CDR2 SFDVKD. Trimming left V 5 bases short and J 6 bases short, with 10 bases between. The DNA of the CDR3 is TGTGCCACCAGTGCGGCAGTTCGCAATGAGCAGTTCTTC. Amino acids: CATSAAVRNEQFF.

CDR3: CASSTRNGELFF. The CDR3 DNA is TGTGCCAGCAGTACGCGTAACGGGGAGCTGTTTTTT. The V and J genes are TRBV6-5 and TRBJ2-2, with no clear D. The CDR3 consists of 12 residues. CDR1 and CDR2 from the germline V gene are MNHEY and SVGAGI. V was shortened by 5 bases and J by 7 bases, with 8 bases between the two germline ends.

The chain recombines TRBV5-4 with TRBJ2-3; 8 bases are shared with TRBD2. The CDR3 length is 15 residues. Germline assignment: CDR1 SGHNT and CDR2 YYREEE (reference sequence). J gave up 3 bases and V 2 bases, and 5 bases lay outside the gene matches. The CDR3 here is CASSLEQRGTDTQYF. The CDR3 region has the DNA TGTGCCAGCAGCTTAGAGCAGCGGGGGACAGATACGCAGTATTTT.

The chain combines TRBV2 with TRBJ2-3, with 7 bases identical to TRBD1. The CDR3 runs 14 residues. V lost 6 bases to trimming and J lost 0 bases; unmatched junction nucleotides: 3. CDR1 and CDR2 (germline): SNHLY, FYNNEI. CDR3 nucleotide sequence: TGTGCCAGCAGATACAGGGGAAGCACAGATACGCAGTATTTT. It translates to CASRYRGSTDTQYF.

The chain links TRBV10-3 to TRBJ2-7, with D perhaps matching TRBD1 (6 bases). Germline CDR1 ENHRY, CDR2 SYGVKD. Trimming removed 7 bases at V and 3 bases at J, with 19 bases between. The length of the CDR3 is 15 residues. The CDR3 DNA follows: TGTGCCATCACTGGGGGCCCCCAGCTCGTCTACGAGCAGTACTTC. As protein: CAITGGPQLVYEQYF.

In its sample, this clone was seen a few times. V usage is TRBV28 and J usage is TRBJ1-2; 7 bases match TRBD1. The germline CDR1 and CDR2 sequences are MDHEN and SYDVKM. V shed 1 base and J 1 base; nucleotides not matched to a gene: 12. The CDR3 has 18 residues. CDR3: CASSLSPQGRPFNYGYTF. DNA of the CDR3: TGTGCCAGCAGTTTATCCCCACAGGGGCGGCCGTTTAACTATGGCTACACCTTC.